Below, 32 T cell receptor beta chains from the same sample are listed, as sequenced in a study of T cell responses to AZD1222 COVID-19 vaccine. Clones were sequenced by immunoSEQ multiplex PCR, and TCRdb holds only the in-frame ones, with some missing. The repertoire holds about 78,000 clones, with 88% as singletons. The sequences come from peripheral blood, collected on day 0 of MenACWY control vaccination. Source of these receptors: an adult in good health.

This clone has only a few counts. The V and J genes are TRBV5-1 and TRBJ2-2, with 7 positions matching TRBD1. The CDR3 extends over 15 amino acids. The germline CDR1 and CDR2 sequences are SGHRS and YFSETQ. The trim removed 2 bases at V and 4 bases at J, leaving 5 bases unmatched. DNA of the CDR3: TGCGCCAGCAGCTTCCAGGGGGTTTCCACCGGGGAGCTGTTTTTT. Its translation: CASSFQGVSTGELFF.

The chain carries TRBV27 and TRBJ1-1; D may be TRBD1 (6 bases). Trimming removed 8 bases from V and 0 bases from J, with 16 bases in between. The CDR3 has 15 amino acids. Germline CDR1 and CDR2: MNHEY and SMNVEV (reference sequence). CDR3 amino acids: CASSPRGLVNTEAFF. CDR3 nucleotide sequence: TGTGCCAGCTCCCCCAGGGGATTGGTGAACACTGAAGCTTTCTTT.

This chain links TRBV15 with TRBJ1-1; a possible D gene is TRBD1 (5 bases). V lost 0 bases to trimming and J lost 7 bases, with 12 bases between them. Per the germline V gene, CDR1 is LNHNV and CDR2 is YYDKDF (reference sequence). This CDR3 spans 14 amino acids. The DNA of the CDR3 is TGTGCCACCAGCAGAGAAAAAGGGACCGGTGAAGCTTTCTTT. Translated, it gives CATSREKGTGEAFF.

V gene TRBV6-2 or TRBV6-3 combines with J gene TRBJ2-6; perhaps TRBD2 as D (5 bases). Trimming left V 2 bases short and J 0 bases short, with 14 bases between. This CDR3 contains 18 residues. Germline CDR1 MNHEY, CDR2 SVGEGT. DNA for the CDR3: TGTGCCAGCAGTTACGTGGCGGTGAGGGACTCTGGGGCCAACGTCCTGACTTTC. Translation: CASSYVAVRDSGANVLTF.

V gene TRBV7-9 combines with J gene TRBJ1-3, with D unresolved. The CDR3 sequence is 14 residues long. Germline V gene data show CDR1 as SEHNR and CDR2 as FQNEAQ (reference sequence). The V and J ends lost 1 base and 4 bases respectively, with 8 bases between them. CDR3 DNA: TGTGCCAGCAGCTTAGACAGTCAAGGAAACACCATATATTTT. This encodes CASSLDSQGNTIYF.

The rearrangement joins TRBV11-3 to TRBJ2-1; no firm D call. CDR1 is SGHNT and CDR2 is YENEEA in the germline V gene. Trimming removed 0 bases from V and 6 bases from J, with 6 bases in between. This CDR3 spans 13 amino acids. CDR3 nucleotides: TGTGCCAGCAGCTTAGAACTTGGCAATGAGCAGTTCTTC. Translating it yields CASSLELGNEQFF.

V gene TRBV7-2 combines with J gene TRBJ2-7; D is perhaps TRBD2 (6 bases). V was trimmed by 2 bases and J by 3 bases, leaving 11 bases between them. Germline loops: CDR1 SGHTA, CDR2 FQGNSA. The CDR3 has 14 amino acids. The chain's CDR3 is CASSLSRGNYEQYF. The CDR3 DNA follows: TGTGCCAGCAGCTTATCTCGGGGGAACTACGAGCAGTACTTC.

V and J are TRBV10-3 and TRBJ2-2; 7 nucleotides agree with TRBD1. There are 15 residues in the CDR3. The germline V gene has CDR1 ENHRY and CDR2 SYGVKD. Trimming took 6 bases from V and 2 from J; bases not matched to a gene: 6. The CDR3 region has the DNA TGTGCCATCAGGGAACAGGGGACAAACACCGGGGAGCTGTTTTTT. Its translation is CAIREQGTNTGELFF.

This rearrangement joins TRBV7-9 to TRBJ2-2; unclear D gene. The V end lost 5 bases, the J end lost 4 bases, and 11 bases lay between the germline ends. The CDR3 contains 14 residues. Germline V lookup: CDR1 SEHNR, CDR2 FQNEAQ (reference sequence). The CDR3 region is CASSVNSFTGELFF. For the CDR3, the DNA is TGTGCCAGCAGCGTAAATTCTTTCACCGGGGAGCTGTTTTTT.

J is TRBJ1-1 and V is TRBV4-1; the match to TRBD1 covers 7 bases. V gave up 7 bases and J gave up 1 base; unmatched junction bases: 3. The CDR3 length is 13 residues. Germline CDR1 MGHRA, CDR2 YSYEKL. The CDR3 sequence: CASTPGGNTEAFF. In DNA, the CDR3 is TGCGCCAGCACGCCAGGGGGGAACACTGAAGCTTTCTTT.

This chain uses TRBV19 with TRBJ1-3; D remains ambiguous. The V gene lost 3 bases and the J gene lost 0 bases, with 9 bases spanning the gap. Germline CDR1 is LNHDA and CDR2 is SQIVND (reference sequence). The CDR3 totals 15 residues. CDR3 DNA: TGTGCCAGTAGTATTGCCAACCCCTCTGGAAACACCATATATTTT. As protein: CASSIANPSGNTIYF. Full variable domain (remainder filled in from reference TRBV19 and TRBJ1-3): DGGITQSPKYLFRKEGQNVTLSCEQNLNHDAMYWYRQDPGQGLRLIYYSQIVNDFQKGDIAEGYSVSREKKESFPLTVTSAQKNPTAFYLCASSIANPSGNTIYFGEGSWLTVV.

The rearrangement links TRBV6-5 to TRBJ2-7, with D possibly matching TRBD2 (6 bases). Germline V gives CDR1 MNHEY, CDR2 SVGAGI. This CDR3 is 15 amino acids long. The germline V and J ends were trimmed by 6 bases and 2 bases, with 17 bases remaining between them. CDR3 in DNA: TGTGCCAGCAGCGCTGGGTCAGGAGGGGCCTACGAGCAGTACTTC. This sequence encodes CASSAGSGGAYEQYF.

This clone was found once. The CDR3 spells CASSEVKDQPQHF. The CDR3 nucleotides read TGTGCCAGCAGTGAAGTGAAGGATCAGCCCCAGCATTTT. This chain uses TRBV6-1 with TRBJ1-5; no definite D call. V was pared by 1 base and J by 5 bases, with 6 bases between. Germline CDR1 is MNHNS and CDR2 is SASEGT. The CDR3 totals 13 residues.

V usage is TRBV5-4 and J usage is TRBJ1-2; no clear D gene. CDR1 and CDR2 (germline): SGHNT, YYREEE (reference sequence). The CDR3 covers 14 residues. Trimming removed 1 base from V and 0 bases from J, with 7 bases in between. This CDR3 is CASSLQAANYGYTF. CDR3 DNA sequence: TGTGCCAGCAGCTTGCAGGCCGCTAACTATGGCTACACCTTC.

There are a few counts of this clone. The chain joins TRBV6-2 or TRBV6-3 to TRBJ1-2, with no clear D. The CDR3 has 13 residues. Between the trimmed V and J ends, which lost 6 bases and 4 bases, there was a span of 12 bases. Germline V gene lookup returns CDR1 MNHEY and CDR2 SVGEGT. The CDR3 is CASSPTQTYGYTF. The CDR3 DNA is TGTGCCAGCAGCCCGACACAAACCTATGGCTACACCTTC.

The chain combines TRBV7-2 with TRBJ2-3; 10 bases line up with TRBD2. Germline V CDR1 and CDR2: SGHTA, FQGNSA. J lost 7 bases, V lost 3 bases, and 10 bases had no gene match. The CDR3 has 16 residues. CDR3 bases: TGTGCCAGCAGCTTGGGAGGGGCTAGCGGGGGAAATACGCAGTATTTT. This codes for CASSLGGASGGNTQYF.

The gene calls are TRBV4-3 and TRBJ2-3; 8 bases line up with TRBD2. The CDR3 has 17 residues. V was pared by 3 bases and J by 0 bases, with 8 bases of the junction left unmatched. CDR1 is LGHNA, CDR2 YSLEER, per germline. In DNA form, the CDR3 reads TGCGCCAGCAGCCAGGATAGCGGGGCAGCTAGCACAGATACGCAGTATTTT. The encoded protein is CASSQDSGAASTDTQYF.

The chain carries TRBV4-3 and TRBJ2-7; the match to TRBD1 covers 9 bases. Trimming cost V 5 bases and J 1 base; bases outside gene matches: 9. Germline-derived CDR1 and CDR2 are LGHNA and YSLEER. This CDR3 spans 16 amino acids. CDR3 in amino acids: CASSVDGTGYSYEQYF. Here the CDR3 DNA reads TGCGCCAGCAGCGTAGACGGGACAGGGTATTCCTACGAGCAGTACTTC.

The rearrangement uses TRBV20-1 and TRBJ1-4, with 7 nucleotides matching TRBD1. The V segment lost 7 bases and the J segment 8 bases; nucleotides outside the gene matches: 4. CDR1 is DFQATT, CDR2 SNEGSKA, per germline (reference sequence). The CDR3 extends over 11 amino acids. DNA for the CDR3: TGCAGTGGGGAGACAGGGGAAAAACTGTTTTTT. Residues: CSGETGEKLFF.

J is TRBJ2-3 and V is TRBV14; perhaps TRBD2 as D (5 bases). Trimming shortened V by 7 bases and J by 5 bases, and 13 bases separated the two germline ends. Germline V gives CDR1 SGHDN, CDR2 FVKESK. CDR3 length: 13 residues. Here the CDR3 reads CASKGQAGDTQYF. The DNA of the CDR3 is TGTGCCAGCAAAGGGCAGGCGGGAGATACGCAGTATTTT.

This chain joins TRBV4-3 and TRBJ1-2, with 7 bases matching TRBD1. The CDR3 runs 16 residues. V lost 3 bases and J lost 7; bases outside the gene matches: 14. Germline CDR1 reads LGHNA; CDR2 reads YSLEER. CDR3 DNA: TGCGCCAGCAGCCAGGGAACAGACAGGGAATCCGGTGGCTACACCTTC. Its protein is CASSQGTDRESGGYTF.

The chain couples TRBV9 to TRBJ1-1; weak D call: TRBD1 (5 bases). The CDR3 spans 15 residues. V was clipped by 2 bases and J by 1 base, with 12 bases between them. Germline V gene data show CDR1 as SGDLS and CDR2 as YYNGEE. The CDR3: CASSVGVGGNTEAFF. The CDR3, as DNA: TGTGCCAGCAGCGTCGGTGTTGGGGGGAACACTGAAGCTTTCTTT.

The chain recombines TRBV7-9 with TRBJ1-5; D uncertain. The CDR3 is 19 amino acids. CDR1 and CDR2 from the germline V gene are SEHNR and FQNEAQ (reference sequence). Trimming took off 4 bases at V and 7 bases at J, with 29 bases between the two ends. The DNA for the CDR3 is TGTGCCAGCAGCTCCTCCTCCTCCCGAGGGAGGGAACTGGGGCAGCCCCAGCATTTT. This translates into CASSSSSSRGRELGQPQHF. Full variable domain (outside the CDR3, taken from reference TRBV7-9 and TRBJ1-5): DTGVSQNPRHKITKRGQNVTFRCDPISEHNRLYWYRQTLGQGPEFLTYFQNEAQLEKSRLLSDRFSAERPKGSFSTLEIQRTEQGDSAMYLCASSSSSSRGRELGQPQHFGDGTRLSIL.

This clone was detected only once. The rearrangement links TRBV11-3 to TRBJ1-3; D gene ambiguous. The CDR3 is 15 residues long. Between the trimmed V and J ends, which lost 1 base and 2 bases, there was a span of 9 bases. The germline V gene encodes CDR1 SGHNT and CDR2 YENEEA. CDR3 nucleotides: TGTGCCAGCAGCTTAGGAGTACAGCCTGGAAACACCATATATTTT. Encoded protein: CASSLGVQPGNTIYF.

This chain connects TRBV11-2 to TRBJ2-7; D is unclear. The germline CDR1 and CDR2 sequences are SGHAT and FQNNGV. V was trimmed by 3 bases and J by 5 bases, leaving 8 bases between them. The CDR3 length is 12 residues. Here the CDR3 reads CASSFLSDEQYF. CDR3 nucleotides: TGTGCCAGCAGCTTCCTCTCAGACGAGCAGTACTTC.

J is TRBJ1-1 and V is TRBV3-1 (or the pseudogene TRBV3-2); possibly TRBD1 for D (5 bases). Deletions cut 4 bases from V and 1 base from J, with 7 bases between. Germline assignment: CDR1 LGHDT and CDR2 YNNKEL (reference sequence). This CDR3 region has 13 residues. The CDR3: CASSPRENTEAFF. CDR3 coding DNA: TGTGCCAGCAGCCCCAGGGAGAACACTGAAGCTTTCTTT.

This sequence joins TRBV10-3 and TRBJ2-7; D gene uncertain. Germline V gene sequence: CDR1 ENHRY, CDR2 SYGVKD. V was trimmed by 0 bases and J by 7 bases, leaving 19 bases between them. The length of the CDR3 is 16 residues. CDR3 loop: CAISESSGLNAREQYF. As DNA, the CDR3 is TGTGCCATCAGTGAGTCCTCGGGCCTAAACGCCCGGGAGCAGTACTTC.

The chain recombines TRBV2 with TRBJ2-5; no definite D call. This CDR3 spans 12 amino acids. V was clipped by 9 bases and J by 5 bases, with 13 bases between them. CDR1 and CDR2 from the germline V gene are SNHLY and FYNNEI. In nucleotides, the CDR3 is TGTGCCAGTGAACCCCAGTCGGAGACCCAGTACTTC. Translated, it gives CASEPQSETQYF.

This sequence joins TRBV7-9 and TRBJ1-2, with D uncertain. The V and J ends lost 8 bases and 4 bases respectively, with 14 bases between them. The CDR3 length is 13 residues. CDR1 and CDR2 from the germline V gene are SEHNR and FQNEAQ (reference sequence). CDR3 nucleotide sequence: TGTGCCAGCTCCAAGGCGGAAGGCTATGGCTACACCTTC. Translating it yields CASSKAEGYGYTF.

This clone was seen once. For the CDR3, the DNA is TGCGCCAGCAGCCAAGGGCCAGTACAGGGGGACTATGGCTACACCTTC. Translated, it gives CASSQGPVQGDYGYTF. This chain links TRBV4-3 with TRBJ1-2, with 8 bases fitting TRBD1. Unmatched junction bases numbered 7, after V lost 1 base and J lost 3 bases. The CDR3 totals 16 residues. In germline, CDR1 is LGHNA, CDR2 YSLEER.

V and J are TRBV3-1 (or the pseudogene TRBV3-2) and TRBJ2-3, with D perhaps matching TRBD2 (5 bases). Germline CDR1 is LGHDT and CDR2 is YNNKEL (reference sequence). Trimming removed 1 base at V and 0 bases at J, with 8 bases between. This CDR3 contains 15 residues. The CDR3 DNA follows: TGTGCCAGCAGCCAAGTGGGCGGGAGCACAGATACGCAGTATTTT. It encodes CASSQVGGSTDTQYF.

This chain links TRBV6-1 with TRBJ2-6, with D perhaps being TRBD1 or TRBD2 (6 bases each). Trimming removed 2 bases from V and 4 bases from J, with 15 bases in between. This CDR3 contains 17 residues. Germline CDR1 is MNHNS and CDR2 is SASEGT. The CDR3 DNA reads TGTGCCAGCAGTGAAAGGAGGGGGGCGGAGGGGGCCAACGTCCTGACTTTC. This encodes CASSERRGAEGANVLTF.